This note documents a single TCR beta chain sequence. After removal of 2 bases from V and 4 bases from J, the junction contained 4 bases not matched to a gene. CDR1 and CDR2 (germline): SGHTA, FQGTGA. The CDR3 runs to 16 residues. This entry belongs to a study of blood T cell repertoires in COVID-19. Study overall: T cells, B-cell-depleted T cells, or PBMCs provided the cDNA or gDNA that served as material.

Seattle researchers signed up patients amid active infection and tracked them longitudinally. Method: immunoSEQ multiplex PCR; TCRdb's copy keeps in-frame clones and lacks some. The data contain a few hundred thousand clones, 70% to 90% of them seen just once; the ten biggest clones take up about 6%. The receptor was derived from a woman between 45 and 65 years old with COVID-19, enrolled during active disease. The chain has TRBV7-3 and TRBJ2-3; 12 bases align to TRBD2. Specimen: peripheral blood. The CDR3 is CASSLLAGGGSDTQYF. DNA for the CDR3: TGTGCCAGCAGCTTACTAGCGGGAGGGGGCTCAGATACGCAGTATTTT.